This TCR beta chain was captured by sequencing in a study of CD8 T cells in Susac syndrome. Study results and caveats: The TCR sequencing and HLA analysis in the study involved a relatively small number of individuals, as the study acknowledged.

On this clonotype itself: Its antigen remains unidentified.

High-throughput TCR beta sequencing covered peripheral CD8+ and CD4+ T cells. Through negative isolation, CD4+ and CD8+ T cells were obtained, while TEMRA cells were enriched using FACS. A quantity of about 0.45 to 1 ug RNA underwent reverse transcription using random hexamers. A multiplex approach, immunoSEQ multiplex PCR, amplified TCR beta CDR3 across 54 Vbeta and 13 Jbeta. TCRdb redid the calling of the immunoSEQ multiplex PCR reads with MiXCR, one entry per CDR3 protein. This repertoire shows some 170,000 distinct CDR3 sequences, around 94% found once; its top ten account for about 0.095%. The CDR3 is 15 amino acids. CDR1 is SGHNT and CDR2 is YYREEE in the germline V gene (reference sequence). The V end was cut by 0 bases, the J end by 0 bases, with 7 bases between.

This TCR derives from a human donor with multiple sclerosis. The sample taken for sequencing was CD4+ T cells from PBMCs. The genes are TRBV5-4 and TRBJ2-1; D ambiguous. Written as DNA, the CDR3 is TGTGCCAGCAGCTTGGACCAGAGCTCCTACAATGAGCAGTTCTTC. Encoded protein: CASSLDQSSYNEQFF. Full variable domain (rest looked up from reference TRBV5-4 and TRBJ2-1): ETGVTQSPTHLIKTRGQQVTLRCSSQSGHNTVSWYQQALGQGPQFIFQYYREEENGRGNFPPRFSGLQFPNYSSELNVNALELDDSALYLCASSLDQSSYNEQFFGPGTRLTVL.